The 19 T cell receptor beta chains below all came from one sample that was sequenced in a study of blood T cell repertoires in COVID-19. TCRdb's table, derived via immunoSEQ multiplex PCR, lists solely in-frame clones and lacks some. The sample lists over 150,000 clones, 80% occurring once. The sequenced sample was PBMCs or T cells enriched from blood (not recorded which). All receptors derive from an older woman who had recovered from COVID-19.

The chain recombines TRBV10-3 with TRBJ2-7, with 7 bases aligning to TRBD1. V shed 5 bases and J 2 bases; nucleotides not matched to a gene: 6. CDR1 is ENHRY, CDR2 SYGVKD, per germline. There are 14 residues in the CDR3. Here the CDR3 reads CAISRTGETYEQYF. The CDR3 DNA reads as TGTGCCATCAGTAGGACAGGTGAGACCTACGAGCAGTACTTC.

The chain recombines TRBV3-1 (or the pseudogene TRBV3-2) with TRBJ1-2; no clear D gene. The germline gives CDR1 LGHDT, CDR2 YNNKEL (reference sequence). Trimming removed 8 bases at V and 7 bases at J, with 23 bases between. The CDR3 runs to 15 residues. In DNA form, the CDR3 reads TGTGCCAGCGTCGGATCCACGTGGCGGCCATCTGGCTACACCTTC. Its translation is CASVGSTWRPSGYTF.

For this clone: The junction differs from germline at one of its ends, possibly a read error. J is TRBJ1-6 and V is TRBV13; D remains ambiguous. The CDR3 spans 12 residues. Germline CDR1 is PRHDT and CDR2 is FYEKMQ (reference sequence). CDR3 bases: TGTGCCAGCAGATTAGGTAGTTCACCCCTCCACTTT. Its translation: CASRLGSSPLHF.

This sequence joins TRBV6-4 and TRBJ1-2, with D tentatively TRBD1 (5 bases). Germline CDR1 and CDR2: MRHNA and SNTAGT. There are 14 residues in the CDR3. V lost 3 bases to trimming and J lost 4 bases, with 12 bases between them. In DNA form, the CDR3 reads TGTGCCAGCAGTGAGGCAGGGTTGGCCTATGGCTACACCTTC. It specifies CASSEAGLAYGYTF.

The gene calls are TRBV19 and TRBJ1-1; no definite D call. The germline V gene has CDR1 LNHDA and CDR2 SQIVND (reference sequence). The ends were cut back, 6 bases at V and 6 bases at J, with 11 bases in the middle. This CDR3 region has 12 residues. This chain's CDR3 is CASSTDGPEAFF. CDR3 in DNA: TGTGCCAGTAGCACGGATGGGCCTGAAGCTTTCTTT.

This clone was counted between two and nine times. This chain connects TRBV6-5 to TRBJ1-2; TRBD1 might be the D (5 bases). CDR1 MNHEY and CDR2 SVGAGI come from the germline V gene. The CDR3 length is 13 residues. V dropped 6 bases and J dropped 6 bases, with 14 bases sitting between them. The CDR3 is CASSPGRAHGYTF. CDR3 DNA sequence: TGTGCCAGCAGCCCAGGCAGGGCTCATGGCTACACCTTC.

V and J are TRBV18 and TRBJ1-4; D unclear. The CDR3 is 15 residues long. Germline lookup yields CDR1 KGHSH and CDR2 LQKENI. Trimming pared 1 base from V and 0 bases from J, leaving 6 bases between. The CDR3 sequence is CASSPHPATNEKLFF. The CDR3 nucleotides are TGTGCCAGCTCACCACATCCCGCAACTAATGAAAAACTGTTTTTT. The full variable domain, in which reference TRBV18 and TRBJ1-4 provide the parts outside the CDR3, is NAGVMQNPRHLVRRRGQEARLRCSPMKGHSHVYWYRQLPEEGLKFMVYLQKENIIDESGMPKERFSAEFPKEGPSILRIQQVVRGDSAAYFCASSPHPATNEKLFFGSGTQLSVL.

The J gene is TRBJ2-2, the V gene TRBV11-2; D possibly corresponds to TRBD2 (6 bases). Germline loops: CDR1 SGHAT, CDR2 FQNNGV. The CDR3 runs 17 residues. Trimming shortened V by 5 bases and J by 4 bases, and 20 bases separated the two germline ends. The CDR3 region has the DNA TGTGCCAGCAGCGCCGGCCGGCGGGGCCCGAGCACCGGGGAGCTGTTTTTT. Its translation is CASSAGRRGPSTGELFF.

The chain joins TRBV19 to TRBJ2-5; TRBD1 matches at 8 bases. CDR1 is LNHDA and CDR2 is SQIVND in the germline V gene (reference sequence). The CDR3 runs to 15 residues. V shed 5 bases and J 5 bases; nucleotides not matched to a gene: 10. The DNA of the CDR3 is TGTGCCAGTAGTCAGGACAGGGCTTCGGGGGAGACCCAGTACTTC. Translated, it gives CASSQDRASGETQYF.

This clone was seen a few times. The same CDR3 also results from other DNA sequences found in this sample. The rearrangement links TRBV15 to TRBJ2-2; 7 nucleotides line up with TRBD1. The CDR3 sequence is 15 residues long. Per the germline V gene, CDR1 is LNHNV and CDR2 is YYDKDF (reference sequence). Trimming cost V 5 bases and J 3 bases; bases outside gene matches: 6. The chain's CDR3 is CATSERDRDTGELFF. As DNA, the CDR3 is TGTGCCACCAGCGAAAGGGACAGAGACACCGGGGAGCTGTTTTTT.

The V and J genes are TRBV18 and TRBJ1-1; D ambiguous. V was shortened by 6 bases and J by 2 bases, with 7 bases between the two germline ends. This CDR3 region has 12 residues. CDR1 and CDR2 from the germline V gene are KGHSH and LQKENI. CDR3 DNA sequence: TGTGCCAGCTCGCAGGTTAACACTGAAGCTTTCTTT. It codes for CASSQVNTEAFF.

The rearrangement uses TRBV5-5 and TRBJ1-2, with 9 bases matching TRBD1. The CDR3 runs to 13 residues. The V segment lost 3 bases and the J segment 8 bases; nucleotides outside the gene matches: 5. Germline V gene lookup returns CDR1 SGHKS and CDR2 YYEKEE (reference sequence). The CDR3 DNA reads TGTGCCAGCAGCTCCAGACAGGGGGGAGGCTACACCTTC. This encodes CASSSRQGGGYTF. Variable domain in full (rest from reference TRBV5-5 and TRBJ1-2): DAGVTQSPTHLIKTRGQQVTLRCSPISGHKSVSWYQQVLGQGPQFIFQYYEKEERGRGNFPDRFSARQFPNYSSELNVNALLLGDSALYLCASSSRQGGGYTFGSGTRLTVV.

This clone has only one observation. The chain has TRBV11-2 and TRBJ2-2, with no clear D. The CDR3 contains 17 residues. CDR1 is SGHAT, CDR2 FQNNGV, per germline. Trimming removed 5 bases from V and 1 base from J, with 17 bases in between. Written as DNA, the CDR3 is TGTGCCAGCAGCAGGAAAACTCGAGGCATGAACACCGGGGAGCTGTTTTTT. It encodes CASSRKTRGMNTGELFF.

This clone was seen once. This chain uses TRBV5-6 with TRBJ1-6, with D tentatively TRBD1 (5 bases). Germline V lookup: CDR1 SGHDT, CDR2 YYEEEE. The CDR3 runs to 15 residues. Deletions cut 3 bases from V and 9 bases from J, with 16 bases between. DNA of the CDR3: TGTGCCAGCAGCTCCAGACAGAAAAGGGGTTCACCCCTCCACTTT. Translating gives CASSSRQKRGSPLHF.

J is TRBJ1-1 and V is TRBV2; TRBD1 matches 8 bases. V dropped 6 bases and J dropped 2; count of bases not matched to a gene: 11. The CDR3 runs 16 residues. The germline CDR1 and CDR2 sequences are SNHLY and FYNNEI. In DNA, the CDR3 is TGTGCCAGCAGCATTGCCCGGGACAGGAGCAACACTGAAGCTTTCTTT. It yields the protein CASSIARDRSNTEAFF. The entire variable domain, with the rest obtained from reference TRBV2 and TRBJ1-1, is as follows: EPEVTQTPSHQVTQMGQEVILRCVPISNHLYFYWYRQILGQKVEFLVSFYNNEISEKSEIFDDQFSVERPDGSNFTLKIRSTKLEDSAMYFCASSIARDRSNTEAFFGQGTRLTVV.

This CDR3 reads CSVAGTGDGYTF. CDR3 DNA: TGCAGCGTGGCCGGGACAGGAGATGGCTACACCTTC. The chain joins TRBV29-1 to TRBJ1-2, with 8 bases aligning to TRBD1. Germline CDR1 is SQVTM and CDR2 is ANQGSEA. This CDR3 comprises 12 residues. Unmatched junction bases numbered 6, after V lost 6 bases and J lost 6 bases.

This chain joins TRBV19 and TRBJ1-5; TRBD1 aligns across 10 bases. Germline V gene lookup returns CDR1 LNHDA and CDR2 SQIVND (reference sequence). J gave up 3 bases and V 5 bases, and 4 bases lay outside the gene matches. The CDR3 totals 15 residues. CDR3 protein: CASSRTGGNNQPQHF. Here the CDR3 DNA reads TGTGCCAGTAGTCGGACAGGGGGGAACAATCAGCCCCAGCATTTT.

The chain recombines TRBV28 with TRBJ2-1; 9 nucleotides agree with TRBD2. With V trimmed by 5 bases and J by 6 bases, 11 bases remained unmatched. This CDR3 contains 16 residues. The germline V gene encodes CDR1 MDHEN and CDR2 SYDVKM. DNA of the CDR3: TGTGCCAGCAGTACGAGTAGCGGGGGACCTACCAATGAGCAGTTCTTC. This sequence encodes CASSTSSGGPTNEQFF.

V gene TRBV5-1 combines with J gene TRBJ2-3; D perhaps matches TRBD1 (5 bases). This CDR3 contains 14 residues. Between the trimmed V and J ends, which lost 0 bases and 4 bases, there was a span of 9 bases. Looked up from germline, CDR1 is SGHRS and CDR2 is YFSETQ. CDR3 nucleotides: TGCGCCAGCAGCTTGGAAGGGGTCGCAGATACGCAGTATTTT. Encoded protein: CASSLEGVADTQYF.